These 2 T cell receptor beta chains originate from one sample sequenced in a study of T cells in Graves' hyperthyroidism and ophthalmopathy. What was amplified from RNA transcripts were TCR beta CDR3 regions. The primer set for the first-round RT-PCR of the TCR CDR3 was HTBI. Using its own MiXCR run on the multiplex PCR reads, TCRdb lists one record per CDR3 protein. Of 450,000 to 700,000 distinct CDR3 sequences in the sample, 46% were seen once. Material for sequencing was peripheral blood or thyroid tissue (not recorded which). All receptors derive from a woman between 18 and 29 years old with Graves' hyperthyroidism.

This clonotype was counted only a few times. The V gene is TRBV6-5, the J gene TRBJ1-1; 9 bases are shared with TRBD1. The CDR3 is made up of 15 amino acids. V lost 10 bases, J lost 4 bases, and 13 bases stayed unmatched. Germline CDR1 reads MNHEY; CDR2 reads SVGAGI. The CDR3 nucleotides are TGTGCCACCCTTGGACAGGGGATTCCGGGCACTGAAGCTTTCTTT. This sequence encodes CATLGQGIPGTEAFF.

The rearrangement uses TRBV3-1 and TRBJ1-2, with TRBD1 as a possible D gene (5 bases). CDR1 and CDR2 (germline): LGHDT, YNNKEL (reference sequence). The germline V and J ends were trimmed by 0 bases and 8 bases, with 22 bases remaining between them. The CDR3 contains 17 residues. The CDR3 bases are TGTGCCAGCAGCCAAGAGGGGGGTAGGGTGCGTGTTAAAGGCTACACCTTC. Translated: CASSQEGGRVRVKGYTF.